The clone carrying this TCR beta chain was found a few times. The antigen remains undetermined. The template was RNA from unsorted bulk tissue. This non-tumor lung sample came from over 3 cm beyond the tumor edge. Chemotherapy-naive patients with new lung cancer underwent thoracic surgery in China, August–November 2014. The sample originates from a study of tumor and adjacent non-tumor tissue in lung cancer. Across the study: Stage I to III disease affected ten to eleven men and about five women aged about 31 to 80. On average, productive TCRbeta reads reached about 4 million per sample. Findings and limits, study-wide: Top 100 clones took a larger repertoire share in normal lung.

Trimming stripped 2 bases from V and 10 bases from J, with 22 bases between. The CDR3 loop spans 16 amino acids. Looked up from germline, CDR1 is SEHNR and CDR2 is FQNEAQ (reference sequence). TCRbeta libraries were built with three rounds of nested PCR, modified from ARM-PCR. TCRdb reprocessed the multiplex PCR reads with MiXCR, giving one entry per CDR3 protein. The sample contains about 43,000 distinct CDR3 sequences, approximately 61% of which appear only once. This sequence was found in a man between 50 and 59 years old with non-small cell lung cancer. Sequenced input: distant non-tumor lung tissue. J is TRBJ2-3 and V is TRBV7-9, with D perhaps matching TRBD1 or TRBD2 (5 bases each). CDR3 nucleotide sequence: TGTGCCAGCAGCTTAAGGAGAGGGCAGGGAAAGGGAGCGCAGTATTTT. Protein sequence: CASSLRRGQGKGAQYF. Using reference TRBV7-9 and TRBJ2-3 for the parts outside the CDR3, the full variable domain is DTGVSQNPRHKITKRGQNVTFRCDPISEHNRLYWYRQTLGQGPEFLTYFQNEAQLEKSRLLSDRFSAERPKGSFSTLEIQRTEQGDSAMYLCASSLRRGQGKGAQYFGPGTRLTVL.